This entry describes one T cell receptor beta chain. Its matching antigen is unknown. Losses at the gene ends were 3 bases for V and 0 bases for J; bases not matched to a gene: 3. This CDR3 is built from 15 residues. CDR1 and CDR2 (germline): KGHSH, LQKENI. This record belongs to a study of cytomegalovirus exposure and HLA in healthy donors. General study points: Using the classifier, cytomegalovirus status was reportedly diagnosed with high specificity and sensitivity. Cytomegalovirus association was listed for roughly 160 TCR beta chains. Later work associated fewer than 20,000 TCR beta sequences with HLA alleles at 0.05 false discovery rate. It was reported in a later analysis that an Asian-associated ancestry cluster showed fewer N-insertions than the roughly 670-donor mean.

60 Vbeta and 13 Jbeta primers were used in PCR. Here immunoSEQ multiplex PCR was the method, and the copy in TCRdb shows in-frame clones only, minus some. The table includes roughly 120,000 clones, 60% to 85% detected once. This sequence joins TRBV18 and TRBJ1-2; 8 bases match TRBD1. The receptor was isolated from a man in his fifties in good health and CMV-seropositive. The sequenced sample was PBMCs. The chain's CDR3 is CASSPEDRANYGYTF. Written as DNA, the CDR3 is TGTGCCAGCTCACCCGAGGACAGGGCTAACTATGGCTACACCTTC. The complete variable domain, with remaining parts taken from reference TRBV18 and TRBJ1-2, reads NAGVMQNPRHLVRRRGQEARLRCSPMKGHSHVYWYRQLPEEGLKFMVYLQKENIIDESGMPKERFSAEFPKEGPSILRIQQVVRGDSAAYFCASSPEDRANYGYTFGSGTRLTVV.